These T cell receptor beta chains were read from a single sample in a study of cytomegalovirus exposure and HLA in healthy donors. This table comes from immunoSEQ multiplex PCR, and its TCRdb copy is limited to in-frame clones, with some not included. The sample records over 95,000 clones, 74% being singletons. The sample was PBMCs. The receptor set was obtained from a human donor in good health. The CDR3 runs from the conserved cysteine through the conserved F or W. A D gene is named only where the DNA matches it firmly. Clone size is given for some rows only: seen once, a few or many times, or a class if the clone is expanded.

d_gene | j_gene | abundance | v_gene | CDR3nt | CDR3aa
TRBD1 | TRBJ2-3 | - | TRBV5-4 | TGTGCCAGCAGCTCGCCGACAGGGGGGCGTAACACAGATACGCAGTATTTT | CASSSPTGGRNTDTQYF
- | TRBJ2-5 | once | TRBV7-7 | TGTGCCAGCACTAATAACAGGGCCCGGCGACTAGCCGAACAAGAGACCCAGTACTTC | CASTNNRARRLAEQETQYF
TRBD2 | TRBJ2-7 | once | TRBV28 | TGTGCCAGCAACTCGGGACTAACCAACGAGCAGTACTTC | CASNSGLTNEQYF
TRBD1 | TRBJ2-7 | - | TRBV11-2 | TGTGCCAGCAGCCAATGGACAGGGGAGGGCGAGCAGTACTTC | CASSQWTGEGEQYF
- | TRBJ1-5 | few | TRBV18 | TGTGCCAGCTCACCAGTGGGCCTCAATCAGCCCCAGCATTTT | CASSPVGLNQPQHF
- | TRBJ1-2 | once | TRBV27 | TGTGCCAGCAGTGGACGGGACAAAGAATTCTATGGCTACACCTTC | CASSGRDKEFYGYTF
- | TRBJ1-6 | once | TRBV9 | TGTGCCAGCAGCCCCCGATGGGGAGATAATTCACCCCTCCACTTT | CASSPRWGDNSPLHF
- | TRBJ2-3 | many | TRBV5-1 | TGCGCCAGCAGCTTGATAGTTTCCCCAGATACGCAGTATTTT | CASSLIVSPDTQYF
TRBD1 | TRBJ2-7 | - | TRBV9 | TGTGCCAGCAGCGCCTCCTCCGGGACAGGGTCCTACGAGCAGTACTTC | CASSASSGTGSYEQYF
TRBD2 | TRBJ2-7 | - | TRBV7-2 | TGTGCCAGCAGCTTATCTCAGAGAGCGGGAGGGCTCCCCTACGAGCAGTACTTC | CASSLSQRAGGLPYEQYF
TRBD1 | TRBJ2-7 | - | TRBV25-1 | TGTGCCAGCAGTGAACCGCGAGAGGGGACAGGTAACGAGCAGTACTTC | CASSEPREGTGNEQYF
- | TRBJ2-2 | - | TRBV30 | TGTGCCTACTCTGTTAAAGAGCTGTTTTTT | CAYSVKELFF
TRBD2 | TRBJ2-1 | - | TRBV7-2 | TGTGCCAGCAGCTCAGGGACTAGCGGGAGGGCCACCTCCTACAATGAGCAGTTCTTC | CASSSGTSGRATSYNEQFF
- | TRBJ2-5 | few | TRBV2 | TGTGCCAGCATTAAAGGGGGGGCTCCAGAGACCCAGTACTTC | CASIKGGAPETQYF
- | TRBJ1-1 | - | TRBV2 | TGTGCCAGCAGTGATTCAGGGGTGGGCACTGAAGCTTTCTTT | CASSDSGVGTEAFF
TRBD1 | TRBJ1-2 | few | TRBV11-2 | TGTGCCAGCAGCTTAAGCGGACAGGCGAAATTCTATGGCTACACCTTC | CASSLSGQAKFYGYTF
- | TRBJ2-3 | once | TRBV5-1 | TGCGCCAGCAGCCTTTTTTCGGGGGACACAGATACGCAGTATTTT | CASSLFSGDTDTQYF
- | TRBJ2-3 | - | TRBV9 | TGTGCCAGCAGCGTAGGAAGCGGTAGCACAGATACGCAGTATTTT | CASSVGSGSTDTQYF
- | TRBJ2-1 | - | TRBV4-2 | TGTGCCAGCAGCCCGCGTGGCTCCTACAATGAGCAGTTCTTC | CASSPRGSYNEQFF
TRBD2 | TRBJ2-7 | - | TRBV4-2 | TGTGCCAGCAGCGCACTAGCGGGGTTCGAGCAGTACTTC | CASSALAGFEQYF
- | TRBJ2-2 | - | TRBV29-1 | TGCAGCGTTGACTCGACGCAGGCAGACAACACCGGGGAGCTGTTTTTT | CSVDSTQADNTGELFF
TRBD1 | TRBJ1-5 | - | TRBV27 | TGTGCCACCGCTAAATGGGGACAGGGGATCTATAGCAATCAGCCCCAGCATTTT | CATAKWGQGIYSNQPQHF
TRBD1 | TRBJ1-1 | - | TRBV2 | TGTGCCAGCCAACGGAGAGGACAGGGGGGGAAGAACACTGAAGCCTTCTTT | CASQRRGQGGKNTEAFF
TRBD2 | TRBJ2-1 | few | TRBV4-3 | TGCGCCAGCAGCCAGGGTTCGGGACTAGCGGGGGGGGGCTACAATGAGCAGTTCTTC | CASSQGSGLAGGGYNEQFF
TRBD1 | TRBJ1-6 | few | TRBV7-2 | TGTGCCAGCAGCCCGGGGACAGCATATAATTCACCCCTCCACTTT | CASSPGTAYNSPLHF
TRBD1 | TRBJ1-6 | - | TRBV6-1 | TGTGCCAACAGGGGGGCAGGGGAAACCTCACCCCTCCACTTT | CANRGAGETSPLHF
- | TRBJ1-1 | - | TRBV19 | TGTGCCAGTAGTATCCCGATTGGGACTTCTGAAGCTTTCTTT | CASSIPIGTSEAFF
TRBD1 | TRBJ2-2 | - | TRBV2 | TGTGCCAGCAGTAGCCGGACAGGGAGTTCCGGGGAGCTGTTTTTT | CASSSRTGSSGELFF
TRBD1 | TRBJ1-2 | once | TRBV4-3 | TGCGCCAGCAGCCCAGAGGGGGGACAGCTCTATGGCTACACCTTC | CASSPEGGQLYGYTF
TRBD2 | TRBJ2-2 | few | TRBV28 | TGTGCCAGCAGTATAGGATTAGCGGGAAGGACCTCCCTAAGAGGGGAGCTGTTTTTT | CASSIGLAGRTSLRGELFF
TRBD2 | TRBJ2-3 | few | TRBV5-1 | TGCGCCAGCAGCTTAGTAGCGGGAGGGCCCCGCACGCACATCGATACGCAGTATTTT | CASSLVAGGPRTHIDTQYF
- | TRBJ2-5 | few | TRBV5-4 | TGTGCCAGCAGCTTGAAGGGACGGAGGGAAGAGACCCAGTACTTC | CASSLKGRREETQYF
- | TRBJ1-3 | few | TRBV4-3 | TGCGCCAGCAGCCAAGATACTGGAAACACCATATATTTT | CASSQDTGNTIYF
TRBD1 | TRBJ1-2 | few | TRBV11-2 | TGTGCCAGCAGTTCCAGCACAGGGGGCTATGGCTACACCTTC | CASSSSTGGYGYTF
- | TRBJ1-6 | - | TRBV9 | TGTGCCAGCAGCGTATCAGGGAATTCACCCCTCCACTTT | CASSVSGNSPLHF
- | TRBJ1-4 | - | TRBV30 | TGTGCCTGGACGAAGGTTCAGACGGGGAACAAACTGTTTTTT | CAWTKVQTGNKLFF
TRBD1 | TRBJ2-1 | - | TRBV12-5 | TGTGCTAGTGGTTTTGGGGGAAACAGGGGGCGCTTCCAAAAAGACGACAATGAGCAGTTCTTC | CASGFGGNRGRFQKDDNEQFF
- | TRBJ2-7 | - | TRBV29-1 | TGCAGCGTTGAAGATCACTACTCCTACGAGCAGTACTTC | CSVEDHYSYEQYF
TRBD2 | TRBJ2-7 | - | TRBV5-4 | TGTGCCAGCAGCCCGGGGTCGGGGGCTAGCGGGACATACGAGCAGTACTTC | CASSPGSGASGTYEQYF
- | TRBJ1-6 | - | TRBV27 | TGTGCCAGCACCTCGCAGGGGCAGGATTCACCCCTCCACTTT | CASTSQGQDSPLHF
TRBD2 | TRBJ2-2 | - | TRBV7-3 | TGTGCCAGCAGCTCTTTTCGTTCGGGGGGACGTAGCACCGGGGAGCTGTTTTTT | CASSSFRSGGRSTGELFF
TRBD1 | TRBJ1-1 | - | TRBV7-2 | TGTGCCAGCAGCTTAGGTAAAGGGGGCCGGGCTTTCTTT | CASSLGKGGRAFF
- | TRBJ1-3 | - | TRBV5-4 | TGTGCCAGCAGCTTTCGGGGGGCTGGAAACACCATATATTTT | CASSFRGAGNTIYF
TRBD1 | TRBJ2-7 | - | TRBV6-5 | TGTGCCAGCAGCCGACAGGGATACGAGCAGTACTTC | CASSRQGYEQYF
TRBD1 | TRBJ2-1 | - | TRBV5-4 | TGTGCCAGCAGCATTACGAGACAGGGAGCTGAGCAGTTCTTC | CASSITRQGAEQFF
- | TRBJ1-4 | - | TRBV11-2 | TGTGCCAGCAGCTCGCCCCAATTCAGCGATGAAAAACTGTTTTTT | CASSSPQFSDEKLFF
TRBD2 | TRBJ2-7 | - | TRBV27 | TGTGCCAGCAGAACCACGGGAGGGGGCTACGAGCAGTACTTC | CASRTTGGGYEQYF
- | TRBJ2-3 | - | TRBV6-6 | TGTGCCAGCAGCTCCCGCACAGATACGCAGTATTTT | CASSSRTDTQYF
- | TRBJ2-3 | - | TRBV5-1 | TGCGCCAGCACACTACCGGACACAGATACGCAGTATTTT | CASTLPDTDTQYF
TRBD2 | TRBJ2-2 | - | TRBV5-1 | TGCGCCAGCAGCTTCGGGACTAGCGGGAGAGTAGGGGTCGGGGAGCTGTTTTTT | CASSFGTSGRVGVGELFF
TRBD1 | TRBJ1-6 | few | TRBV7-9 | TGTGCCAGCAGCCCGGACAGGTGGGATTCACCCCTCCACTTT | CASSPDRWDSPLHF
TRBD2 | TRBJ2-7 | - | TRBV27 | TGTGCCAGCAGACCCAGGGGGCGCAGCGGGGGGGGTAACGAGCAGTACTTC | CASRPRGRSGGGNEQYF
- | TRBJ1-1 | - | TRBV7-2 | TGTGCCAGCAGCCCCCGGACGGGGGGGACTGAAGCTTTCTTT | CASSPRTGGTEAFF
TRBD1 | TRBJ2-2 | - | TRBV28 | TGTGCCAGCAGTCCAGGGGGCTTAGATCCCGGGGAGCTGTTTTTT | CASSPGGLDPGELFF
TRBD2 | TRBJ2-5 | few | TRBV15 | TGTGCCACCAGCAGAGATCTAAGGGAGGGCCAAGAGACCCAGTACTTC | CATSRDLREGQETQYF
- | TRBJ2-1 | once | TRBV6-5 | TGTGCCAGCAATGTACGGGCGGGGTACAATGAGCAGTTCTTC | CASNVRAGYNEQFF
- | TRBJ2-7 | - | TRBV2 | TGTGCCAGCAGAGGGCCAAGATGGGGCGAGCAGTACTTC | CASRGPRWGEQYF
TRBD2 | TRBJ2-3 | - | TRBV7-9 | TGTGCCAGCAGCTTAACGGCTAGCGGTCCTAGCACAGATACGCAGTATTTT | CASSLTASGPSTDTQYF
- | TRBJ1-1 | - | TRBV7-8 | TGTGCCAGCAGCTTTGGTAGCGGGGGCGCGGGCACTGAAGCTTTCTTT | CASSFGSGGAGTEAFF